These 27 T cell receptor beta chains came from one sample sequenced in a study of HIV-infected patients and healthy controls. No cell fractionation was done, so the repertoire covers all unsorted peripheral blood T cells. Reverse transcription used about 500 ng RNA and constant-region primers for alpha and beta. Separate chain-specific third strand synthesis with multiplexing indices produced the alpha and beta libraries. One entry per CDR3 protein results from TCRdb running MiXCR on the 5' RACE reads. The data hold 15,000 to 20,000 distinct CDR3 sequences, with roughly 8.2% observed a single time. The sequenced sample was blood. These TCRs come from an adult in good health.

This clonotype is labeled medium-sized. The CDR3 loop reads CASSPRDVEFNYGYTF. DNA of the CDR3: TGTGCCAGCAGTCCACGGGACGTCGAATTTAACTATGGCTACACCTTC. The rearrangement links TRBV6-5 to TRBJ1-2, with D possibly matching TRBD1 (5 bases). CDR3 size: 16 residues. CDR1 MNHEY and CDR2 SVGAGI come from the germline V gene. Trimming removed 5 bases at V and 1 base at J, with 17 bases between.

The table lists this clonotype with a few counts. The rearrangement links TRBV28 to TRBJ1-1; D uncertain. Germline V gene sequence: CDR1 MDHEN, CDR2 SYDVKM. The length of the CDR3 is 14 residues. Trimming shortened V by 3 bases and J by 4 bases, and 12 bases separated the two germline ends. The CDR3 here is CASSFPSIGTEAFF. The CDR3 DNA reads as TGTGCCAGCAGTTTCCCGTCCATCGGCACTGAAGCTTTCTTT.

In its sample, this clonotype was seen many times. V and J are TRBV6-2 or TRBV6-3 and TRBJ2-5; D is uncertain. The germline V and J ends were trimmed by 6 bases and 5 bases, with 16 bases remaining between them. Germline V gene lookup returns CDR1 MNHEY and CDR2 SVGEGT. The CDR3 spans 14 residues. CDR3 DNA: TGTGCCAGCAGCTCACGGATGAGTCGTGAGACCCAGTACTTC. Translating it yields CASSSRMSRETQYF.

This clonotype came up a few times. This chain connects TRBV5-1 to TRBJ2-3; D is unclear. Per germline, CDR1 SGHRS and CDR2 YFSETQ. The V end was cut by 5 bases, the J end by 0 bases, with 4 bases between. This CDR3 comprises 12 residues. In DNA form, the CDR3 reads TGCGCCAGCAGGAGGAGCACAGATACGCAGTATTTT. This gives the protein CASRRSTDTQYF.

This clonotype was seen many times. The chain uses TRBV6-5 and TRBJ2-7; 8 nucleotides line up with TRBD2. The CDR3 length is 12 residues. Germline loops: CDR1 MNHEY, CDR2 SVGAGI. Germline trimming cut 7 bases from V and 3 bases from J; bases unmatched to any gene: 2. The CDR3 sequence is CASTGTSYEQYF. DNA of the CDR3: TGTGCCAGCACCGGGACTAGCTACGAGCAGTACTTC.

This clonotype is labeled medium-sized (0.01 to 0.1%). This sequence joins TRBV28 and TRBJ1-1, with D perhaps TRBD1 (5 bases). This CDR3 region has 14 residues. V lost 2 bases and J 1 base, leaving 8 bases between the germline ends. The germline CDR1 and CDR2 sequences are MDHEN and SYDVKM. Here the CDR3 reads CASSLTQGNTEAFF. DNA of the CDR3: TGTGCCAGCAGTTTAACTCAGGGGAACACTGAAGCTTTCTTT.

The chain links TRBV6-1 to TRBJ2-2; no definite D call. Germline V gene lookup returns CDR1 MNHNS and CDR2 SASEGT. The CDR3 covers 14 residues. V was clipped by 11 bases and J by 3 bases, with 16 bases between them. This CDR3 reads CAGRGVQDTGELFF. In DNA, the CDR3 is TGTGCCGGCCGAGGCGTGCAGGACACCGGGGAGCTGTTTTTT.

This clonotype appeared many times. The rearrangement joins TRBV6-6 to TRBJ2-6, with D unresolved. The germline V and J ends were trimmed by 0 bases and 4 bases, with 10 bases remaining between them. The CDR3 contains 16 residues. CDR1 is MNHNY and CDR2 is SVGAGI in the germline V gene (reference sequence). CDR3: CASSYSGRRGANVLTF. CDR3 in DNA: TGTGCCAGCAGTTACTCCGGTCGCCGCGGGGCCAACGTCCTGACTTTC.

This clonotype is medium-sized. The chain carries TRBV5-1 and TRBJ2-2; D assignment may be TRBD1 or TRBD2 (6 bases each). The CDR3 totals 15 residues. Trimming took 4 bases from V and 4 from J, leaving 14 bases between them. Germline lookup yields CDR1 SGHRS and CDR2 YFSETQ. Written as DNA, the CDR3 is TGCGCCAGCAGCCACGAGGGGGGCAGCACCGGGGAGCTGTTTTTT. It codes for CASSHEGGSTGELFF.

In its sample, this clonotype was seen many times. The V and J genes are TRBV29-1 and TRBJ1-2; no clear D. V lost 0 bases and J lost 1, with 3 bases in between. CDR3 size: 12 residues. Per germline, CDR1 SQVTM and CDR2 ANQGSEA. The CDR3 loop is CSVEDNNYGYTF. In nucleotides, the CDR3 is TGCAGCGTTGAAGACAATAACTATGGCTACACCTTC.

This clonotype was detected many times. CDR3 loop: CASSLEIRSWDGYTF. The CDR3 nucleotides are TGTGCCAGCAGTTTGGAAATCAGGAGTTGGGATGGCTACACCTTC. The chain uses TRBV12-3 or TRBV12-4 and TRBJ1-2; D remains ambiguous. The CDR3 length is 15 residues. The V gene lost 3 bases and the J gene lost 6 bases, with 17 bases spanning the gap.

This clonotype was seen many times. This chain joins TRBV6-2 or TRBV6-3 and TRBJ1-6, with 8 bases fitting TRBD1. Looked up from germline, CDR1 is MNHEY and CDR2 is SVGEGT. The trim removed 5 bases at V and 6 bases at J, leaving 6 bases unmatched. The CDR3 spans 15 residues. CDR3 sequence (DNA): TGTGCCAGCAGTGACGGACAGGGACCTAATTCACCCCTCCACTTT. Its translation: CASSDGQGPNSPLHF.

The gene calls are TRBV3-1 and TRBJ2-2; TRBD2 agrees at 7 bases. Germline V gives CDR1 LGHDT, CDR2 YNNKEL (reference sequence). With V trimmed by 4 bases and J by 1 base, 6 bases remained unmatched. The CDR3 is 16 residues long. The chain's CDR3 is CASSPLAGENTGELFF. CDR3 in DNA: TGTGCCAGCAGCCCCTTGGCGGGAGAGAACACCGGGGAGCTGTTTTTT.

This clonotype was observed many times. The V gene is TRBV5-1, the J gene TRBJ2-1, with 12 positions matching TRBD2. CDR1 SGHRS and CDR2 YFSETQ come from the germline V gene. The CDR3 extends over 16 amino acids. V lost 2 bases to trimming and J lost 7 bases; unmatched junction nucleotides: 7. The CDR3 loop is CASSLFRGTSGNEQFF. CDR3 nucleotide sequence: TGCGCCAGCAGCTTATTTCGTGGGACTAGCGGGAATGAGCAGTTCTTC.

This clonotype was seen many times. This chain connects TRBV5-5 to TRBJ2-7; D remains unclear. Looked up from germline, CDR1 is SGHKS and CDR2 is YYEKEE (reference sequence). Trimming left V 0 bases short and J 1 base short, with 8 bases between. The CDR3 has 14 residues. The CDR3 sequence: CASSLGPPSYEQYF. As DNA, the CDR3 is TGTGCCAGCAGCTTGGGTCCGCCTTCCTACGAGCAGTACTTC.

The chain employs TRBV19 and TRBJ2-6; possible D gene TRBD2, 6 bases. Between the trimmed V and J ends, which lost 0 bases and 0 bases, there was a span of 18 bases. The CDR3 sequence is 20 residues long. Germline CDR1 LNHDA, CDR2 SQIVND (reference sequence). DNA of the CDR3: TGTGCCAGTAGTATAGATCCCCGACCGGGAGCCCCCTCTGGGGCCAACGTCCTGACTTTC. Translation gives CASSIDPRPGAPSGANVLTF.

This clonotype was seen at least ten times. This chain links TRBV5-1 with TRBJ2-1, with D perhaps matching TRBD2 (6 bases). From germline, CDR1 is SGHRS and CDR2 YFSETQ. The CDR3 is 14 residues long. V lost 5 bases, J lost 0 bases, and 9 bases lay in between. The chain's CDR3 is CASSTGGSYNEQFF. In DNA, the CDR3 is TGCGCCAGCAGTACCGGGGGCTCCTACAATGAGCAGTTCTTC.

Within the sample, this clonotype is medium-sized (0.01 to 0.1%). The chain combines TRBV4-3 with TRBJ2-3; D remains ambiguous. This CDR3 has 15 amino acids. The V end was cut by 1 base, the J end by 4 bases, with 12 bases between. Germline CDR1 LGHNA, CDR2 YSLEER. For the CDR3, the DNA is TGCGCCAGCAGCCAAGGTCTAGAGAGGCCAGATACGCAGTATTTT. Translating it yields CASSQGLERPDTQYF.

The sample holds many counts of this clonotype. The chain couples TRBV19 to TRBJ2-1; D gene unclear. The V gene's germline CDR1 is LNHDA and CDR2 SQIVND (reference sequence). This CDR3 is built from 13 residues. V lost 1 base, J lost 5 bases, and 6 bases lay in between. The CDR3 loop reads CASSIGINNEQFF. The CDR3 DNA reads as TGTGCCAGTAGTATAGGGATTAACAATGAGCAGTTCTTC. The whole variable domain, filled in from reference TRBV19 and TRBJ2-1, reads DGGITQSPKYLFRKEGQNVTLSCEQNLNHDAMYWYRQDPGQGLRLIYYSQIVNDFQKGDIAEGYSVSREKKESFPLTVTSAQKNPTAFYLCASSIGINNEQFFGPGTRLTVL.

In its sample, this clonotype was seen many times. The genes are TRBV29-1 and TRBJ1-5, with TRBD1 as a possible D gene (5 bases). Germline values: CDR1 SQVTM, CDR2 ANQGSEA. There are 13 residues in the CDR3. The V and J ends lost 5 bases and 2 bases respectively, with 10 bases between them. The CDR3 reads CSVQVGGNQPQHF. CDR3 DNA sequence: TGCAGCGTTCAGGTGGGGGGCAATCAGCCCCAGCATTTT.

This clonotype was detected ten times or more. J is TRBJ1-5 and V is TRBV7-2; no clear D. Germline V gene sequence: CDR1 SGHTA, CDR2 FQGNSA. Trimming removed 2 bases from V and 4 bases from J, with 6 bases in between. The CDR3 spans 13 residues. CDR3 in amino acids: CASSLWENQPQHF. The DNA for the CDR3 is TGTGCCAGCAGCTTATGGGAGAATCAGCCCCAGCATTTT.

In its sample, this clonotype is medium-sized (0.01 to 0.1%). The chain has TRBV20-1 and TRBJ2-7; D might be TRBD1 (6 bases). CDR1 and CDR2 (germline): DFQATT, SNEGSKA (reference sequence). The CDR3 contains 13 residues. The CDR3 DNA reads TGCAGAGTCCGGGACACGAGCTCCTACGAGCAGTACTTC. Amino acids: CRVRDTSSYEQYF.

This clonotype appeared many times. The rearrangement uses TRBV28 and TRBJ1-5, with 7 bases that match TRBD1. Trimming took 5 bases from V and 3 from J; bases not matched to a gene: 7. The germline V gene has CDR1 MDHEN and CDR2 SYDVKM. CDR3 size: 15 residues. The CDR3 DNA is TGTGCCAGCAGTAGGGACAGAGGTAACAATCAGCCCCAGCATTTT. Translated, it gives CASSRDRGNNQPQHF.

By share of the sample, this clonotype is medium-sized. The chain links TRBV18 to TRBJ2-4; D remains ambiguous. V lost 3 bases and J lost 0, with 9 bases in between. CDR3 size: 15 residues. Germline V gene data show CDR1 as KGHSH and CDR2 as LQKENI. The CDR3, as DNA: TGTGCCAGCTCACCGTCTTCGGTAGCCAAAAACATTCAGTACTTC. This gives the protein CASSPSSVAKNIQYF. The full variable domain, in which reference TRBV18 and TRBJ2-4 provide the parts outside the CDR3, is NAGVMQNPRHLVRRRGQEARLRCSPMKGHSHVYWYRQLPEEGLKFMVYLQKENIIDESGMPKERFSAEFPKEGPSILRIQQVVRGDSAAYFCASSPSSVAKNIQYFGAGTRLSVL.

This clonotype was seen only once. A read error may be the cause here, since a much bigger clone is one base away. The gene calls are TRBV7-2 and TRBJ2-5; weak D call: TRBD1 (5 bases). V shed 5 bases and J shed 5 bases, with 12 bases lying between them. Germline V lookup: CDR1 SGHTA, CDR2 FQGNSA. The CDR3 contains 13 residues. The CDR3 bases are TGTGCCAGCAGCGGGGCAGTACATGAGACCCAGTACTTC. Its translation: CASSGAVHETQYF.

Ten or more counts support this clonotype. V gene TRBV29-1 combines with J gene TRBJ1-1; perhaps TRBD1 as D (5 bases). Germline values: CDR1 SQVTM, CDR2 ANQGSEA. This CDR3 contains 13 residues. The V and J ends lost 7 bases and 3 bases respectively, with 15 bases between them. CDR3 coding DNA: TGCAGCGCCCGAACCAGGGCAGACACTGAAGCTTTCTTT. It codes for CSARTRADTEAFF. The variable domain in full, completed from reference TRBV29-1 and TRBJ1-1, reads SAVISQKPSRDICQRGTSLTIQCQVDSQVTMMFWYRQQPGQSLTLIATANQGSEATYESGFVIDKFPISRPNLTFSTLTVSNMSPEDSSIYLCSARTRADTEAFFGQGTRLTVV.

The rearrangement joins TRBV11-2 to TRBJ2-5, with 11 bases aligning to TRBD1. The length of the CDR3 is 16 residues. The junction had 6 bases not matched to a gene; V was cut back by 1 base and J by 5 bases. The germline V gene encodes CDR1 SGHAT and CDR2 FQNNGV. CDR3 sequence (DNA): TGTGCCAGCAGCTTAGTCGGGACAGGGGGTCGTGAGACCCAGTACTTC. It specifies CASSLVGTGGRETQYF.